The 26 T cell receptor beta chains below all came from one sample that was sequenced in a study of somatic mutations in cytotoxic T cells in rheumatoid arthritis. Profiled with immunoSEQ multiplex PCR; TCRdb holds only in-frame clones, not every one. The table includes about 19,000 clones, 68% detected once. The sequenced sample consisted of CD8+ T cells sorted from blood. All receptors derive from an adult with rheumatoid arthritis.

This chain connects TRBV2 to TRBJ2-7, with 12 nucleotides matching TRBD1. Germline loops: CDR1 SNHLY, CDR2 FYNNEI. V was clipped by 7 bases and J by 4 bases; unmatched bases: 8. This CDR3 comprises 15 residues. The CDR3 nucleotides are TGTGCCAGCAAAGCCTCGGGACAGGGGGCATACGAGCAGTACTTC. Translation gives CASKASGQGAYEQYF. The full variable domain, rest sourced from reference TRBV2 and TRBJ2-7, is EPEVTQTPSHQVTQMGQEVILRCVPISNHLYFYWYRQILGQKVEFLVSFYNNEISEKSEIFDDQFSVERPDGSNFTLKIRSTKLEDSAMYFCASKASGQGAYEQYFGPGTRLTVT.

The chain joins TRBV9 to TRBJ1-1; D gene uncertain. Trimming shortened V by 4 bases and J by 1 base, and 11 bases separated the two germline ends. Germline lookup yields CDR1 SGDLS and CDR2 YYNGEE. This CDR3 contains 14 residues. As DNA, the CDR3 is TGTGCCAGCAGCCTAGGAGGAGGGAACACTGAAGCTTTCTTT. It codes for CASSLGGGNTEAFF.

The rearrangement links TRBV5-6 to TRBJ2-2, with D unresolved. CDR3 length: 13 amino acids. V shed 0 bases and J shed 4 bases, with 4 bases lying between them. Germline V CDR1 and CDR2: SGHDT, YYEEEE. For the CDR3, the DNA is TGTGCCAGCAGCTTGGCCAGCACCGGGGAGCTGTTTTTT. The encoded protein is CASSLASTGELFF.

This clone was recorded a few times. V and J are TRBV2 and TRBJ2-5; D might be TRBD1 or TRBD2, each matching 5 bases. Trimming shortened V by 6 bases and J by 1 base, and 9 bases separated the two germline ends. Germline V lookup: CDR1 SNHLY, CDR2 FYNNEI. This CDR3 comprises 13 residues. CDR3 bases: TGTGCCAGCAGCGGGACGGCCCAAGAGACCCAGTACTTC. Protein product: CASSGTAQETQYF. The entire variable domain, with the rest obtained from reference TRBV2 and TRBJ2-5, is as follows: EPEVTQTPSHQVTQMGQEVILRCVPISNHLYFYWYRQILGQKVEFLVSFYNNEISEKSEIFDDQFSVERPDGSNFTLKIRSTKLEDSAMYFCASSGTAQETQYFGPGTRLLVL.

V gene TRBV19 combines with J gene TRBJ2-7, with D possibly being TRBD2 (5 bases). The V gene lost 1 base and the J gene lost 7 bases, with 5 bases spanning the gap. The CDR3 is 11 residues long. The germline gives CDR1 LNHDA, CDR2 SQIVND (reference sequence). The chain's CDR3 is CASSIGGEQYF. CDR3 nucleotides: TGTGCCAGTAGTATAGGAGGGGAGCAGTACTTC.

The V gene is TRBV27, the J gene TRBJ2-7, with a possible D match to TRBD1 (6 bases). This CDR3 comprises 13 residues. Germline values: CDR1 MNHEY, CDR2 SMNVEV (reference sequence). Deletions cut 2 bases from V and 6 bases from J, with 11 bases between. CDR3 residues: CASSLGQSGEQYF. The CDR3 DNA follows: TGTGCCAGCAGTTTAGGACAGTCGGGCGAGCAGTACTTC.

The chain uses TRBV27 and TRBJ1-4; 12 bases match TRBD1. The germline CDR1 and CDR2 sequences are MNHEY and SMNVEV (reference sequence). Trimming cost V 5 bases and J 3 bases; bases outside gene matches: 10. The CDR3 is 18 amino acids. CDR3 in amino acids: CASSPSGTGGLANEKLFF. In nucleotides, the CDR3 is TGTGCCAGCAGTCCATCCGGGACAGGGGGCTTAGCTAATGAAAAACTGTTTTTT.

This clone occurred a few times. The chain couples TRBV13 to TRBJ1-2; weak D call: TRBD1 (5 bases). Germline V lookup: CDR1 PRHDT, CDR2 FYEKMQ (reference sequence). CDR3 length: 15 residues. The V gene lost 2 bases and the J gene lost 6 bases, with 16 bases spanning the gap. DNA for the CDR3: TGTGCCAGCAGCTTAAGGGGCAGGCCTGCGGATGGCTACACCTTC. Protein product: CASSLRGRPADGYTF.

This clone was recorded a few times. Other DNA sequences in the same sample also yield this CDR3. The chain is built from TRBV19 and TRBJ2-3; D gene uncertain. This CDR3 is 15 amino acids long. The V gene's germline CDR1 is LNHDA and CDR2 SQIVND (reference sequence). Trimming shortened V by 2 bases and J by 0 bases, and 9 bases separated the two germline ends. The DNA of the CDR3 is TGTGCCAGTAGTATAATGGGCGGCAGCACAGATACGCAGTATTTT. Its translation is CASSIMGGSTDTQYF.

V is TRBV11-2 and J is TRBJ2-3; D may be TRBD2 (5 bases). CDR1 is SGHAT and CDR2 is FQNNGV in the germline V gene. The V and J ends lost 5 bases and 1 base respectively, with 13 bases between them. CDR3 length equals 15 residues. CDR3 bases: TGTGCCAGCAGCGTAACCAGCGGAGGCACAGATACGCAGTATTTT. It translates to CASSVTSGGTDTQYF.

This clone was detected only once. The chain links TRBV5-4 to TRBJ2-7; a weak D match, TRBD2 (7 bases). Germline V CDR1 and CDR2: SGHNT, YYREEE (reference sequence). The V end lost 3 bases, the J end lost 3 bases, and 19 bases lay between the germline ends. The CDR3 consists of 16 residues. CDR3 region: CASSYPEGGRSYEQYF. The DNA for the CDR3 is TGTGCCAGCAGCTACCCTGAGGGGGGGAGAAGCTACGAGCAGTACTTC.

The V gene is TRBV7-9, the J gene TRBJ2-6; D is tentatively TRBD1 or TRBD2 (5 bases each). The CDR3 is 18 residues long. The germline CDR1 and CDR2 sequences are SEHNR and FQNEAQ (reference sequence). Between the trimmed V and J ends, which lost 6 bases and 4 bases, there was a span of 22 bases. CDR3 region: CASRLDRGASSGANVLTF. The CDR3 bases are TGTGCCAGCAGACTAGACAGAGGGGCGTCCTCCGGGGCCAACGTCCTGACTTTC.

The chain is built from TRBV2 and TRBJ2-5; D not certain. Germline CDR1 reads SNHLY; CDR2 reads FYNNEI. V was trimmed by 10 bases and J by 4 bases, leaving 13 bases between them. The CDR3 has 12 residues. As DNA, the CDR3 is TGTGCCAACATGGACCTTTCAGAGACCCAGTACTTC. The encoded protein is CANMDLSETQYF.

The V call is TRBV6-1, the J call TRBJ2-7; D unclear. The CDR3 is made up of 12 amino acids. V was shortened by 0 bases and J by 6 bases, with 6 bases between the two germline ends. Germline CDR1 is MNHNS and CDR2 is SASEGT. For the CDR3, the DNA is TGTGCCAGCAGTGAAGCCGGGTTCGAGCAGTACTTC. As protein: CASSEAGFEQYF.

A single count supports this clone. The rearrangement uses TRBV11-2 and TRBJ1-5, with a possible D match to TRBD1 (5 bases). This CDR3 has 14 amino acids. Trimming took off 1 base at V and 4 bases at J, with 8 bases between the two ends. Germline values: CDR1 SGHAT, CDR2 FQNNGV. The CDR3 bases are TGTGCCAGCAGCTTAGCGGGGGTGAATCAGCCCCAGCATTTT. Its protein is CASSLAGVNQPQHF.

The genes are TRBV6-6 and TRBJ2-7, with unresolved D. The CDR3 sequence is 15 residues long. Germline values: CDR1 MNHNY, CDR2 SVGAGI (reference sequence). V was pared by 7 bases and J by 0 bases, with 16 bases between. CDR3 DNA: TGTGCCAGCATTGGGTTCAAGGGTAGCTCCTACGAGCAGTACTTC. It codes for CASIGFKGSSYEQYF.

Here the CDR3 reads CASFQSMGSSDTQYF. The DNA for the CDR3 is TGTGCCAGCTTCCAGTCTATGGGGTCTTCAGATACGCAGTATTTT. The V gene is TRBV7-8, the J gene TRBJ2-3; no firm D call. Trimming took off 8 bases at V and 4 bases at J, with 19 bases between the two ends. The CDR3 is made up of 15 amino acids. Germline V gene lookup returns CDR1 SGHVS and CDR2 FQNEAQ.

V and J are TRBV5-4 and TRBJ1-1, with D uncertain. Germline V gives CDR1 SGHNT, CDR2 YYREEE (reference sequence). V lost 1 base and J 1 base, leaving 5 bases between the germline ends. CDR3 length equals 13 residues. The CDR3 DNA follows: TGTGCCAGCAGCTTGACCGAGAACACTGAAGCTTTCTTT. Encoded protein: CASSLTENTEAFF.

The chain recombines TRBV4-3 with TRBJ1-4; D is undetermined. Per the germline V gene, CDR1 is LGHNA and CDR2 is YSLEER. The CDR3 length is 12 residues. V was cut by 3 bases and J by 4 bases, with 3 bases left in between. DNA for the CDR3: TGCGCCAGCAGCCAGAGTAATGAAAAACTGTTTTTT. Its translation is CASSQSNEKLFF.

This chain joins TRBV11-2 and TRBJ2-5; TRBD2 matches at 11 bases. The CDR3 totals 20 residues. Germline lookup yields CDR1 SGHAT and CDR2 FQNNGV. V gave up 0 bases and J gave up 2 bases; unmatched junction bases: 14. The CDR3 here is CASSLDSPLAGVGFQETQYF. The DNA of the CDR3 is TGTGCCAGCAGCTTAGATTCCCCACTAGCGGGGGTTGGGTTTCAAGAGACCCAGTACTTC.

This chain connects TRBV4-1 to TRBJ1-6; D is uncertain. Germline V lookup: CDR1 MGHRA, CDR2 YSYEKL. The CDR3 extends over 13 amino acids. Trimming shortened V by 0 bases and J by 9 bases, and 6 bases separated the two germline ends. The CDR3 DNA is TGCGCCAGCAGCCAAGAGGAGGCTTCACCCCTCCACTTT. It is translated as CASSQEEASPLHF.

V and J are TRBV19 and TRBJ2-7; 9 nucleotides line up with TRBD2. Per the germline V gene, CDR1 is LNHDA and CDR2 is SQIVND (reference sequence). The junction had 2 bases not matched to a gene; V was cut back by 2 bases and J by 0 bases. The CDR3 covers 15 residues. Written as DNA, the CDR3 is TGTGCCAGTAGTATAAGTAGCGGGAGCTCCTACGAGCAGTACTTC. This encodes CASSISSGSSYEQYF.

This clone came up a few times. The CDR3 DNA sequence: TGTGCCAGCAGTTTAGGGACGTACACTGAAGCTTTCTTT. Amino acid sequence: CASSLGTYTEAFF. The rearrangement joins TRBV5-4 to TRBJ1-1; possibly TRBD1 for D (5 bases). Germline V CDR1 and CDR2: SGHNT, YYREEE (reference sequence). This CDR3 is built from 13 residues. Trimming shortened V by 5 bases and J by 3 bases, and 11 bases separated the two germline ends. The full variable domain, rest sourced from reference TRBV5-4 and TRBJ1-1, is ETGVTQSPTHLIKTRGQQVTLRCSSQSGHNTVSWYQQALGQGPQFIFQYYREEENGRGNFPPRFSGLQFPNYSSELNVNALELDDSALYLCASSLGTYTEAFFGQGTRLTVV.

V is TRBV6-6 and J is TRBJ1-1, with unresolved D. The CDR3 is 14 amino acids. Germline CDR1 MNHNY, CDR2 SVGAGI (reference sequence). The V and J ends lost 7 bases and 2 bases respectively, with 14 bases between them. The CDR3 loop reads CASTVRGYNTEAFF. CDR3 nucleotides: TGTGCCAGCACCGTCCGTGGATACAACACTGAAGCTTTCTTT.

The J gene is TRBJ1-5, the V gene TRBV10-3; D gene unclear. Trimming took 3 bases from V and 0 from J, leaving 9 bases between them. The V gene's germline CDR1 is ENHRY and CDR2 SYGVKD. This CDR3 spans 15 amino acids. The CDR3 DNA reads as TGTGCCATCAGTGATAGCCTTTATAGCAATCAGCCCCAGCATTTT. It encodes CAISDSLYSNQPQHF.

The CDR3 DNA follows: TGTGCCATCGGAGGGGGAGACACTGAAGCTTTCTTT. Encoded protein: CAIGGGDTEAFF. This chain links TRBV10-3 with TRBJ1-1, with D tentatively TRBD1 (6 bases). This CDR3 spans 12 amino acids. In germline, CDR1 is ENHRY, CDR2 SYGVKD. The V and J ends lost 8 bases and 3 bases respectively, with 10 bases between them.